The rows below give T cell receptor beta chains drawn from one sample of a study of cytomegalovirus exposure and HLA in healthy donors. Generated by immunoSEQ multiplex PCR, the TCRdb table keeps only in-frame clones and is missing some. The data contain 140,000 to 150,000 clones, approximately 81% of them singletons. Sample: PBMCs. Receptor source: a woman in her thirties or forties in good health and CMV-seropositive. Each CDR3 is given with its conserved first and last residue. The D gene is left open where the match is weak. Not all rows give a size; the values are once, few, many and, for expanded clones, a class.

cdr3_nt: TGTGCCAGCAGCATATCAGGGGCTTTATACGAGCAGTACTTC
cdr3_aa: CASSISGALYEQYF
clone_size: few
v_call: TRBV5-8
d_call: NA
j_call: TRBJ2-7

cdr3_nt: TGCGCCAGCAGCCAGGATCCGGCAGGGGCGGGAGTCTATAATGAGCAGTTCTTC
cdr3_aa: CASSQDPAGAGVYNEQFF
clone_size: NA
v_call: TRBV4-1
d_call: NA
j_call: TRBJ2-1

cdr3_nt: TGTGCCAGTAGTACAACCGGGACAGCCAAAGAGACCCAGTACTTC
cdr3_aa: CASSTTGTAKETQYF
clone_size: NA
v_call: TRBV19
d_call: TRBD1
j_call: TRBJ2-5

cdr3_nt: TGTGCCAGCAGATACCCGGGACTTGCTAACAATGAGCAGTTCTTC
cdr3_aa: CASRYPGLANNEQFF
clone_size: few
v_call: TRBV2
d_call: NA
j_call: TRBJ2-1

cdr3_nt: TGTGCCAGCAGCAAAGCGGGGGGGTACACAGATACGCAGTATTTT
cdr3_aa: CASSKAGGYTDTQYF
clone_size: NA
v_call: TRBV9
d_call: TRBD2
j_call: TRBJ2-3

cdr3_nt: TGTGCCAGCAGTACAGGGGGAGAGAATTCACCCCTCCACTTT
cdr3_aa: CASSTGGENSPLHF
clone_size: few
v_call: TRBV6-1
d_call: TRBD1
j_call: TRBJ1-6

cdr3_nt: TGTGCCAGCTCCCAACCACAGGGTTCGAGCACAGATACGCAGTATTTT
cdr3_aa: CASSQPQGSSTDTQYF
clone_size: NA
v_call: TRBV18
d_call: NA
j_call: TRBJ2-3

cdr3_nt: TGTGCCAGCAGTTCCCGCACCCGGACAGGGCGGACCACTGAAGCTTTCTTT
cdr3_aa: CASSSRTRTGRTTEAFF
clone_size: NA
v_call: TRBV27
d_call: TRBD1
j_call: TRBJ1-1

cdr3_nt: TGTGCCAGCAGCTTAAAGGGGCCCAGTCGCGGCTACACCTTC
cdr3_aa: CASSLKGPSRGYTF
clone_size: NA
v_call: TRBV11-2
d_call: NA
j_call: TRBJ1-2

cdr3_nt: TGTGCCAGCAGTTCCACAGAGAACTATGGCTACACCTTC
cdr3_aa: CASSSTENYGYTF
clone_size: NA
v_call: TRBV28
d_call: NA
j_call: TRBJ1-2

cdr3_nt: TGTGCCAGCAGCCTTACAGGAGTTGCAGGAGGCTACACCTTC
cdr3_aa: CASSLTGVAGGYTF
clone_size: NA
v_call: TRBV5-4
d_call: NA
j_call: TRBJ1-2

cdr3_nt: TGTGCCAGTAGCCCAGCGGGCGTCGGGACAGATACGCAGTATTTT
cdr3_aa: CASSPAGVGTDTQYF
clone_size: NA
v_call: TRBV19
d_call: NA
j_call: TRBJ2-3

cdr3_nt: TGTGCCAGTAGTATGGGACTCTACGAGCAGTACTTC
cdr3_aa: CASSMGLYEQYF
clone_size: NA
v_call: TRBV19
d_call: NA
j_call: TRBJ2-7

cdr3_nt: TGTGCCAGCAGCCAAGGGACCGGGCTGGGGGGTGAGCAGTTCTTC
cdr3_aa: CASSQGTGLGGEQFF
clone_size: NA
v_call: TRBV4-2
d_call: NA
j_call: TRBJ2-1

cdr3_nt: TGTGCCAGCAGGGAGGTCTCCTACGAGCAGTACTTC
cdr3_aa: CASREVSYEQYF
clone_size: NA
v_call: TRBV5-8
d_call: NA
j_call: TRBJ2-7

cdr3_nt: TGTGCCAGCAGCTCCCAGGGGACAGGACCCTACGAGCAGTACTTC
cdr3_aa: CASSSQGTGPYEQYF
clone_size: NA
v_call: TRBV7-3
d_call: TRBD1
j_call: TRBJ2-7

cdr3_nt: TGTGCCAGTAGTATGACAGCCTATGGCTACACCTTC
cdr3_aa: CASSMTAYGYTF
clone_size: few
v_call: TRBV19
d_call: NA
j_call: TRBJ1-2

cdr3_nt: TGTGCCAGCAGCTTAGCGCCGGGGGATACGCAGTATTTT
cdr3_aa: CASSLAPGDTQYF
clone_size: NA
v_call: TRBV7-3
d_call: NA
j_call: TRBJ2-3

cdr3_nt: TGTGCCAGTAGTCCGGGGGAGGGGAGCTATGGCTACACCTTC
cdr3_aa: CASSPGEGSYGYTF
clone_size: NA
v_call: TRBV19
d_call: NA
j_call: TRBJ1-2

cdr3_nt: TGTGCCAGCAGTTCCGGGACAGGGGGAACCTACGAGCAGTACTTC
cdr3_aa: CASSSGTGGTYEQYF
clone_size: NA
v_call: TRBV6-5
d_call: TRBD1
j_call: TRBJ2-7

cdr3_nt: TGTGCCAGCAGCCCTTTAGGGGGAGGGTTACACAATGAGCAGTTCTTC
cdr3_aa: CASSPLGGGLHNEQFF
clone_size: once
v_call: TRBV6-4
d_call: NA
j_call: TRBJ2-1

cdr3_nt: TGTGCCAGCAGCAAGTGGACCAGCGGGATGCCTGAGCAGTTCTTC
cdr3_aa: CASSKWTSGMPEQFF
clone_size: NA
v_call: TRBV7-2
d_call: TRBD2
j_call: TRBJ2-1